This TCR beta chain was identified during a study of CD4+ T cells in melanoma. Study results and limitations: CD8+ T cell, macrophage and B cell function reportedly correlated with neoantigen-specific CD4+ T cells. Neoantigen-specific CD4+ T cells in melanoma reportedly had diverse differentiation states.

The CDR3 consists of 15 residues. Germline assignment: CDR1 SGHAT and CDR2 FQNNGV. As to this clone: The antigen is unknown. One end of the junction varies from germline; a read error may be responsible.

TCRdb's copy holds only in-frame clones and misses some; the assay was immunoSEQ multiplex PCR. The data show around 55,000 clones, almost 70% seen once. The chain recombines TRBV11-2 with TRBJ2-7; D is uncertain. Input material: tumor tissue. This TCR was sampled from a human donor with melanoma. CDR3 sequence reads: CASSQGPGWSYEQYF. CDR3 nucleotide sequence: TGCGCCAGCAGCCAAGGCCCAGGCTGGTCCTACGAGCAGTACTTC. The full variable domain, its missing parts supplied by reference TRBV11-2 and TRBJ2-7, is EAGVAQSPRYKIIEKRQSVAFWCNPISGHATLYWYQQILGQGPKLLIQFQNNGVVDDSQLPKDRFSAERLKGVDSTLKIQPAKLEDSAVYLCASSQGPGWSYEQYFGPGTRLTVT.